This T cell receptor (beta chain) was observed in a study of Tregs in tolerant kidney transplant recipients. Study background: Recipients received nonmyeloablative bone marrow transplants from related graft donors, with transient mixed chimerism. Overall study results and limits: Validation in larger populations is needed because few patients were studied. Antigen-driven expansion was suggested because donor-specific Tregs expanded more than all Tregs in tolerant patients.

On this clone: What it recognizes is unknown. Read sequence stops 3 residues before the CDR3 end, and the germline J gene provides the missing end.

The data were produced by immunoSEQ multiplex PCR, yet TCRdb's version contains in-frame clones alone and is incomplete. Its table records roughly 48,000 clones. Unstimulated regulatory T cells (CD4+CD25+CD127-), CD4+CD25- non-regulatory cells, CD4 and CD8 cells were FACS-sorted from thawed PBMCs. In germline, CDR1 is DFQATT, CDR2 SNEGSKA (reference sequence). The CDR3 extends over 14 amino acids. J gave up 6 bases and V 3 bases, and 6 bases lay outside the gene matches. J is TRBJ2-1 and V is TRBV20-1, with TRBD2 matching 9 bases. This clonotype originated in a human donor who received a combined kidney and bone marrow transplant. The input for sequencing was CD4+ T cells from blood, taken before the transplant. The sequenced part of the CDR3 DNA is TGCAGTGCTAGGTCTAGCGGGACTCGCAATGAG. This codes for CSARSSGTRNE. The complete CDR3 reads CSARSSGTRNEQFF.